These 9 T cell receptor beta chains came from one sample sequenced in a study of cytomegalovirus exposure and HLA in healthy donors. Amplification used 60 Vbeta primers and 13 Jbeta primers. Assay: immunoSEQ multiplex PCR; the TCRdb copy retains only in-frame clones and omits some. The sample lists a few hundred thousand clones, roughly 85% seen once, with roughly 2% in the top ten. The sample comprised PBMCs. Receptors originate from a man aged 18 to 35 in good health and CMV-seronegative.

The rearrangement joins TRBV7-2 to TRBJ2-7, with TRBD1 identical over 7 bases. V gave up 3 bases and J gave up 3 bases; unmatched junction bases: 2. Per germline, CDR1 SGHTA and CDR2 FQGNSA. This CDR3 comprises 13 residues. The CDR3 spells CASSFGQVYEQYF. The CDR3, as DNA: TGTGCCAGCAGCTTTGGACAGGTCTACGAGCAGTACTTC.

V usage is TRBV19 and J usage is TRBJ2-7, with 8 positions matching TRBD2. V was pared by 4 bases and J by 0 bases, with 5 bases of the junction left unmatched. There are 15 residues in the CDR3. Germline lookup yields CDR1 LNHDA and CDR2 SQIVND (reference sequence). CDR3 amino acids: CASSSSGGPSYEQYF. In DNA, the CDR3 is TGTGCCAGTAGTAGCAGCGGGGGTCCCTCCTACGAGCAGTACTTC.

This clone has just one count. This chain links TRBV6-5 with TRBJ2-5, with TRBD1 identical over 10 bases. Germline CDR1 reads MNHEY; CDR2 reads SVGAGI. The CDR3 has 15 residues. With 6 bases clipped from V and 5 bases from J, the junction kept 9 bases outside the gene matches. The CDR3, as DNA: TGTGCCAGCAGACCCGGGACAGGGGCTTGGGAGACCCAGTACTTC. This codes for CASRPGTGAWETQYF.

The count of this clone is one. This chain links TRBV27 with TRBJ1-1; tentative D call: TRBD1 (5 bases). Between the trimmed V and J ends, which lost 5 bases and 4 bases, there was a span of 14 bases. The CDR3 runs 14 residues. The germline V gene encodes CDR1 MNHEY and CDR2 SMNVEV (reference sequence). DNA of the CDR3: TGTGCCAGCAGTATTGGTTACAGGAGCACTGAAGCTTTCTTT. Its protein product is CASSIGYRSTEAFF.

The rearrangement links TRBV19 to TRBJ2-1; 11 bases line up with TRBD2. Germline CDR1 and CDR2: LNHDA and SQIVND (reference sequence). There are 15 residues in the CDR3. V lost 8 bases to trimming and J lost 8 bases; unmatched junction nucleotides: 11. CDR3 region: CASVSGRARYHEQFF. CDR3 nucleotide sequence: TGTGCCAGTGTTAGCGGGAGGGCCAGATACCATGAGCAGTTCTTC.

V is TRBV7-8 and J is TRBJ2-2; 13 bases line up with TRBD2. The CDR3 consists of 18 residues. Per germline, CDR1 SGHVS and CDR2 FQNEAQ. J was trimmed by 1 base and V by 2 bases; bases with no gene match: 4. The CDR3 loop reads CASSLKGLAGLNTGELFF. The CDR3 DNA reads TGTGCCAGCAGCTTAAAGGGACTAGCGGGGCTGAACACCGGGGAGCTGTTTTTT.

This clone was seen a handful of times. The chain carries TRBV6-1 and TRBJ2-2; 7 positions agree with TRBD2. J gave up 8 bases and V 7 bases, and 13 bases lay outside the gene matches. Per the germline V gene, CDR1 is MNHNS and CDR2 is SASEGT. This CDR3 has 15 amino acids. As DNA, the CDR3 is TGTGCCAGCACAAGTCCAGCGGGGTTTGCTGGGGAGCTGTTTTTT. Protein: CASTSPAGFAGELFF.

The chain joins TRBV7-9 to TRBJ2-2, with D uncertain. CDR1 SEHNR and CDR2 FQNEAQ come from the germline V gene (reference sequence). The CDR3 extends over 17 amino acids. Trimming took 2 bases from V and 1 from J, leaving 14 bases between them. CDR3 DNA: TGTGCCAGCAGCTTATTATCTAGTGACGGGAACACCGGGGAGCTGTTTTTT. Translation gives CASSLLSSDGNTGELFF.

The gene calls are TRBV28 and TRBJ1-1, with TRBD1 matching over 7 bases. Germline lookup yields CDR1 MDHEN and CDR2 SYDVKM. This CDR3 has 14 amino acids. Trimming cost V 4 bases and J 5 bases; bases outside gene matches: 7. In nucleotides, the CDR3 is TGTGCCAGCAGTTCGAGGGGGCGGATTACTGAAGCTTTCTTT. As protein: CASSSRGRITEAFF.